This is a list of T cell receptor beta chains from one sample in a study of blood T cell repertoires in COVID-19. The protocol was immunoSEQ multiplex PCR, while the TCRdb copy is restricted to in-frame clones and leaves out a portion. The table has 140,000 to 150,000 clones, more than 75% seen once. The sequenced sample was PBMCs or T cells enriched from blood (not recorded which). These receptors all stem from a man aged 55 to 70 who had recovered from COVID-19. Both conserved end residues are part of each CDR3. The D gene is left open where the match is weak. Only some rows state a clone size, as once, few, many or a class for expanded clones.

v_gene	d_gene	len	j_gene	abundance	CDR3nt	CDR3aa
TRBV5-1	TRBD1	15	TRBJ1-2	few	TGCGCCAGCAGCTTGGAAGGACAGGCTAAGTATGGCTACACCTTC	CASSLEGQAKYGYTF
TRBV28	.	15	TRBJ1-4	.	TGTGCCAGCTCAAAGGCGGGGTCGGCTAATGAAAAACTGTTTTTT	CASSKAGSANEKLFF
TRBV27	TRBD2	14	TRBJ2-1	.	TGTGCCAGCAGTTTTTCCAGGGAGGGTTACGAGCAGTTCTTC	CASSFSREGYEQFF
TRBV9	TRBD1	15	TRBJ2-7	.	TGTGCCAGCAGCGAGAGGGACAGGGAGAGGCACGAGCAGTACTTC	CASSERDRERHEQYF
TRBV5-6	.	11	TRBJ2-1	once	TGTGCCAGCAGCTTGGTCGATGAGCAGTTCTTC	CASSLVDEQFF
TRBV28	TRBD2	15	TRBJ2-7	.	TGTGCCAGCAGCGTCGGACTAGCGGGAGTCTACGAGCAGTACTTC	CASSVGLAGVYEQYF
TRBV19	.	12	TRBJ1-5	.	TGTGCCAGTAGTATTGGGGCCTGGTCCCAGCATTTT	CASSIGAWSQHF
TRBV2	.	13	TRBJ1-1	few	TGTGCCAGCAGAACGCAGGGTGGCACTGAAGCTTTCTTT	CASRTQGGTEAFF
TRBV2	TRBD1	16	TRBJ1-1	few	TGTGCCAGCAGTATCGGACAGGGGGCGATGAACACTGAAGCTTTCTTT	CASSIGQGAMNTEAFF
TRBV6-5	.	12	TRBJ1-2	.	TGTGCCAGCAGGGGGCTCGGGTATGGCTACACCTTC	CASRGLGYGYTF
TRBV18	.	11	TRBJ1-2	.	TGTGCCAGCTCGCAGGGAGGGGACTACACCTTC	CASSQGGDYTF
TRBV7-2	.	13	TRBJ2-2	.	TGTGCCAGCAGCTTAGCCGGGAAAGGGGAGCTGTTTTTT	CASSLAGKGELFF
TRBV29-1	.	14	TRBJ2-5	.	TGCAGCGTTGATGGCCAGGGACAACAAGAGACCCAGTACTTC	CSVDGQGQQETQYF
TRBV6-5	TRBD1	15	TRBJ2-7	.	TGTGCCAGCAGTTACTCGCTCCAGGGGGCTTACGAGCAGTACTTC	CASSYSLQGAYEQYF
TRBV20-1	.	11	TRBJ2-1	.	TGCAGTGCTCGACTTGGCAATGAGCAGTTCTTC	CSARLGNEQFF
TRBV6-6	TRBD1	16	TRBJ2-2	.	TGTGCCAGCAGTTGGCCGGGACAGCAGAACACCGGGGAGCTGTTTTTT	CASSWPGQQNTGELFF
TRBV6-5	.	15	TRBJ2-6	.	TGTGCCAGCACTCCGGCGGAAGCTGGGGCCAACGTCCTGACTTTC	CASTPAEAGANVLTF
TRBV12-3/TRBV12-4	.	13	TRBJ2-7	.	TGTGCCAGCAGTTTAATGGCTAGTGGCGAGCAGTACTTC	CASSLMASGEQYF
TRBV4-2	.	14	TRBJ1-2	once	TGTGCCAGCAGCCAAGAATCCACATCCTATGGCTACACCTTC	CASSQESTSYGYTF
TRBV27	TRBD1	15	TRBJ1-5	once	TGTGCCAGCAGAGCAGGGGGCCCGGGCAATCAGCCCCAGCATTTT	CASRAGGPGNQPQHF
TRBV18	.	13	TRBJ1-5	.	TGTGCCAGCTCACCATTCAGCGATCAGCCCCAGCATTTT	CASSPFSDQPQHF
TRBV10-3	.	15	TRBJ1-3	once	TGTGCCATCAGTGAGTTGCAGGGCTCTGGAAACACCATATATTTT	CAISELQGSGNTIYF
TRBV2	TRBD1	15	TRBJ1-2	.	TGTGCCAGCAGTATACTTAGGACAGGGGACTATGGCTACACCTTC	CASSILRTGDYGYTF
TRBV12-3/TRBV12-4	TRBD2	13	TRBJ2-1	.	TGTGCCAGCAGTTCGAACGGGGGGAATGAGCAGTTCTTC	CASSSNGGNEQFF
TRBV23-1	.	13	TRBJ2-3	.	TGCGCCAGCCCTCGCAGGAGCACAGATACGCAGTATTTT	CASPRRSTDTQYF
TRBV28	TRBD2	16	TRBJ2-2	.	TGTGCCAGCAGACTAGCGGGAGGGTCTAACACCGGGGAGCTGTTTTTT	CASRLAGGSNTGELFF
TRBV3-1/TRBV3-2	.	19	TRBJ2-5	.	TGTGCCAGCAGCTCCGAACTAGGGAACCCTCGTAGTGTTCAAGAGACCCAGTACTTC	CASSSELGNPRSVQETQYF
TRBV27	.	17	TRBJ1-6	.	TGTGCCAGCAGTTCTACAAAACTGCGGGCAGAAGGTTCACCCCTCCACTTT	CASSSTKLRAEGSPLHF
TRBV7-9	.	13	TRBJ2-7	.	TGTGCCAGCAGCTTAGATCCAGCCTACGAGCAGTACTTC	CASSLDPAYEQYF
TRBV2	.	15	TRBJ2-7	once	TGTGCCAGCAGTCCCGGGACACCTATCGGGTACGAGCAGTACTTC	CASSPGTPIGYEQYF
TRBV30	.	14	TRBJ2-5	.	TGTGCCTGGAGTTCTAATGCGCGGGGCGAGACCCAGTACTTC	CAWSSNARGETQYF